Listed below are T cell receptor beta chains from one sample, sequenced in a study of cytomegalovirus exposure and HLA in healthy donors. Profiled with immunoSEQ multiplex PCR; TCRdb holds only in-frame clones, not every one. Among about 96,000 clones listed, over 75% were seen once. The specimen sequenced was PBMCs. These TCRs come from a man aged 45-60 years in good health and CMV-seropositive. Both conserved end residues are part of each CDR3. A D gene is named only where the DNA matches it firmly. Size is stated for part of the rows, as once, few or many counts, or as a class when the clone is expanded.

D,V,length,J,size,DNA,CDR3
TRBD2,TRBV5-1,17,TRBJ2-7,.,TGCGCCAGCAGCTTGGCTAGCGGGGGGTCGCTGGACTACGAGCAGTACTTC,CASSLASGGSLDYEQYF
TRBD1,TRBV6-4,18,TRBJ1-6,.,TGTGCCAGCAGGATACCGGGGACAGAGAGCTCCTATAATTCACCCCTCCACTTT,CASRIPGTESSYNSPLHF
.,TRBV28,15,TRBJ1-2,.,TGTGCCAGCACCTCGGGAGGTCGGGTTAACTATGGCTACACCTTC,CASTSGGRVNYGYTF
TRBD1,TRBV7-2,16,TRBJ2-7,.,TGTGCCAGCAGCTTAGGGGTAGGGGGCGCCCCCTACGAGCAGTACTTC,CASSLGVGGAPYEQYF
TRBD1,TRBV6-5,14,TRBJ2-2,.,TGTGCCAGCAGTTACTTACAGGGGACCGGGGAGCTGTTTTTT,CASSYLQGTGELFF
TRBD1,TRBV28,13,TRBJ2-7,.,TGTGCCAGCGGGGACAGCCCCTCCTACGAGCAGTACTTC,CASGDSPSYEQYF
TRBD2,TRBV11-3,19,TRBJ2-3,.,TGTGCCAGCAGCCGACGATCCTACGGACTAGCGGGGGCGGCAGATACGCAGTATTTT,CASSRRSYGLAGAADTQYF
TRBD2,TRBV4-3,17,TRBJ2-2,few,TGCGCCAGCAGCCAAGTAGCGGGGGGGCCAAACACCGGGGAGCTGTTTTTT,CASSQVAGGPNTGELFF
.,TRBV28,12,TRBJ2-7,.,TGTGCCAGCAGCGAAGTAGTCCACGAGCAGTACTTC,CASSEVVHEQYF
.,TRBV5-8,14,TRBJ1-5,.,TGTGCCAGCAGCTTGAAGGAGGGGAATCAGCCCCAGCATTTT,CASSLKEGNQPQHF
.,TRBV27,13,TRBJ1-2,.,TGTGCCAGCAGTTTATCCCAGGGGCATGGCTACACCTTC,CASSLSQGHGYTF
TRBD2,TRBV7-9,15,TRBJ2-3,.,TGTGCCAGCAGCTACGGGGGGGCGCTGACAGATACGCAGTATTTT,CASSYGGALTDTQYF
TRBD2,TRBV7-2,13,TRBJ2-7,.,TGTGCCAGCAGCCGGAGGGAGGGCTACGAGCAGTACTTC,CASSRREGYEQYF
TRBD2,TRBV7-9,17,TRBJ2-3,once,TGTGCCAGCAGCCCAAGAGCGGGGGACAAAGGGGAGGATACGCAGTATTTT,CASSPRAGDKGEDTQYF
TRBD1,TRBV6-5,13,TRBJ2-7,.,TGTGCCAGCACTTCCGGGACAGCCTACGAGCAGTACTTC,CASTSGTAYEQYF
.,TRBV7-2,14,TRBJ2-5,.,TGTGCCAGCAGCTCGGGACTTACGGGGGAGACCCAGTACTTC,CASSSGLTGETQYF
.,TRBV19,15,TRBJ1-5,.,TGTGCCAGTAGTATCCGAACCAGACTTCATCAGCCCCAGCATTTT,CASSIRTRLHQPQHF
.,TRBV6-4,12,TRBJ2-7,few,TGTGCCATAAGACGACAGTCCTACGAGCAGTACTTC,CAIRRQSYEQYF
.,TRBV7-9,16,TRBJ2-2,.,TGTGCCAGCAGCTTAGCGCCGAGGGGAGGAACCGGGGAGCTGTTTTTT,CASSLAPRGGTGELFF
TRBD2,TRBV18,17,TRBJ2-3,.,TGTGCCAGCTCACCGCAACGGACTAGCGGCCTGGGAGATACGCAGTATTTT,CASSPQRTSGLGDTQYF
.,TRBV10-3,16,TRBJ2-2,.,TGTGCCATCAGTGAGTCGAGGGGGGGCGTCACCGGGGAGCTGTTTTTT,CAISESRGGVTGELFF
.,TRBV11-3,14,TRBJ1-1,.,TGTGCCAGCAGCTTTGGCGGATTTAACACTGAAGCTTTCTTT,CASSFGGFNTEAFF
TRBD2,TRBV4-2,17,TRBJ2-3,.,TGTGCCAGCAGCCAAGTTTCAGCGGGGGGGGGCACAGATACGCAGTATTTT,CASSQVSAGGGTDTQYF
.,TRBV20-1,11,TRBJ2-7,few,TGCAGCCACAGGGTAGGCTACGAGCAGTACTTC,CSHRVGYEQYF
.,TRBV10-1,13,TRBJ1-4,.,TGCGCCAGCAGTGAGGATGCGTATGAAAAACTGTTTTTT,CASSEDAYEKLFF
TRBD1,TRBV30,16,TRBJ2-6,.,TGTGCCTGGAGTGGACAGGGCCACTCTGGGGCCAACGTCCTGACTTTC,CAWSGQGHSGANVLTF
TRBD2,TRBV7-2,15,TRBJ2-5,.,TGTGCCAGCAGCTTTAGCGGGGGCCGAGGAGAGACCCAGTACTTC,CASSFSGGRGETQYF
.,TRBV10-3,12,TRBJ2-3,.,TGTGCCATCAGTGAATTTAAAGATACGCAGTATTTT,CAISEFKDTQYF
.,TRBV12-5,14,TRBJ1-6,.,TGTGCTAGTGGCCAAGGGGGGGTGGAATCACCCCTCCACTTT,CASGQGGVESPLHF
.,TRBV9,14,TRBJ1-4,.,TGTGCCAGCAGCGGGAGCGGGGCCAATGAAAAACTGTTTTTT,CASSGSGANEKLFF
.,TRBV6-5,15,TRBJ1-2,.,TGTGCCAGCAGTGGTTCAGGACATACGTTCGAGGGCTACACCTTC,CASSGSGHTFEGYTF
.,TRBV4-2,16,TRBJ1-1,few,TGTGCCAGCAGCCAAGAACCATTTTGGGGCGATGGTGAAGCTTTCTTT,CASSQEPFWGDGEAFF
TRBD1,TRBV6-1,14,TRBJ1-1,.,TGTGCCAGCAGGTCCGGGACAGGGAATTGGGAAGCTTTCTTT,CASRSGTGNWEAFF